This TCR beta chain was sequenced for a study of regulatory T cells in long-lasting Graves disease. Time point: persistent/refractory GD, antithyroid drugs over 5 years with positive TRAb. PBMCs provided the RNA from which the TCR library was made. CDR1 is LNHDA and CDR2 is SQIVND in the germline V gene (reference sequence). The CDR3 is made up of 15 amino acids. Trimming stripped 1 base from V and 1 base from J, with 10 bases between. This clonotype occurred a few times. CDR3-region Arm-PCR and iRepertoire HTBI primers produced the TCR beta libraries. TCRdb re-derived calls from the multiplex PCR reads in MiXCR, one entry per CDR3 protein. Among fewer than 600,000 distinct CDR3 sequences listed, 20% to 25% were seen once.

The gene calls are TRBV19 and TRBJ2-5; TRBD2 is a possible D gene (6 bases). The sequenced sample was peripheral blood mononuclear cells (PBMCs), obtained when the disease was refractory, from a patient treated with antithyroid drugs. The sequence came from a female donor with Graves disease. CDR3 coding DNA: TGTGCCAGTAGTATAGGTTCGGGGGTCCAAGAGACCCAGTACTTC. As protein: CASSIGSGVQETQYF. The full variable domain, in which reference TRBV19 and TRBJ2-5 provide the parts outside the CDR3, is DGGITQSPKYLFRKEGQNVTLSCEQNLNHDAMYWYRQDPGQGLRLIYYSQIVNDFQKGDIAEGYSVSREKKESFPLTVTSAQKNPTAFYLCASSIGSGVQETQYFGPGTRLLVL.